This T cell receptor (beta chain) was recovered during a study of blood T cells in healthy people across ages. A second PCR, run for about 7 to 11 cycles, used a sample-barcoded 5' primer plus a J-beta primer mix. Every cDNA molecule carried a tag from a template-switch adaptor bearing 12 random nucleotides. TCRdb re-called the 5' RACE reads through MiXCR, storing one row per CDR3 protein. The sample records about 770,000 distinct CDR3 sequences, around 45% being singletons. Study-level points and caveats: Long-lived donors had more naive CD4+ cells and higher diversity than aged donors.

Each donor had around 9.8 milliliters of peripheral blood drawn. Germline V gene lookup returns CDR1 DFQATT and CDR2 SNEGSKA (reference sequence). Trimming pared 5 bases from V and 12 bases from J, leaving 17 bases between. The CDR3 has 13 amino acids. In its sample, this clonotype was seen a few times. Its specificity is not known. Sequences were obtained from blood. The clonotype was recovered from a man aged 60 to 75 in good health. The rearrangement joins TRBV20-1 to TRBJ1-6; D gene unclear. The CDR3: CSARARTSGPLHF. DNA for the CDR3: TGCAGTGCTCGTGCCAGGACGTCTGGACCCCTCCACTTT.